A selection of T cell receptor beta chains follows, all from one sample in a study of T cell repertoires in ileal Crohn's disease. Sequencing was performed with immunoSEQ multiplex PCR; in TCRdb, only in-frame clones are kept and a portion is missing. The sample consists of about 62,000 clones, about 89% of them appearing once. The specimen sequenced was ileal tissue. These receptors were collected from an adult with Crohn's disease. CDR3s include the opening cysteine and the closing phenylalanine or tryptophan. Each record gives: V gene, clone size, J gene, D gene, CDR3 DNA, CDR3 protein. A D gene is named only where the DNA matches it firmly. Clone sizes are given selectively: once, few, many, or a class where the clone is expanded.

>TRBV11-1|NA|TRBJ1-1|NA
TGTGCCAGCAGCCCCGACGGGGTTCTTGTCGCTGAAGCTTTCTTT
CASSPDGVLVAEAFF
>TRBV19|NA|TRBJ2-6|NA
TGTGCCAGTAAAAACAGGGCAGACTCCTCTGGGGCCAACGTCCTGACTTTC
CASKNRADSSGANVLTF
>TRBV10-2|NA|TRBJ2-7|NA
TGCGCCAGCAGTTCCACCGACAGGATGAACTACGAGCAGTACTTC
CASSSTDRMNYEQYF
>TRBV19|NA|TRBJ2-7|TRBD2
TGTGCCAGTAGTATAGCGGGGACTAGCGGACGATTCCCCTACGAGCAGTACTTC
CASSIAGTSGRFPYEQYF
>TRBV19|NA|TRBJ1-5|TRBD1
TGTGCCAGTAGTACCCGACCCCCGGGACAGGGGACTTATCAGCCCCAGCATTTT
CASSTRPPGQGTYQPQHF
>TRBV7-8|NA|TRBJ1-1|TRBD1
TGTGCCAGCAGCTCCCGGGACAGGGATATGAACACTGAAGCTTTCTTT
CASSSRDRDMNTEAFF
>TRBV5-3|NA|TRBJ2-5|NA
TGTGCCAGAAGAGGCAGGGGGGCCGGGGAGACCCAGTACTTC
CARRGRGAGETQYF
>TRBV29-1|NA|TRBJ2-1|TRBD2
TGCAGCGTCTTAGCGGGAGAATTCCCCAATGAGCAGTTCTTC
CSVLAGEFPNEQFF
>TRBV6-6|NA|TRBJ2-3|NA
TGTGCCAGCAAGGAGCGGGTCACAGATACGCAGTATTTT
CASKERVTDTQYF
>TRBV6-1|NA|TRBJ2-2|NA
TGTGCCAGCAGTCAAGGGACATTGAGAACCGGGGAGCTGTTTTTT
CASSQGTLRTGELFF
>TRBV28|NA|TRBJ1-5|NA
TGTGCCAGCAGTCCGCCAGGCAATCAGCCCCAGCATTTT
CASSPPGNQPQHF
>TRBV5-5|NA|TRBJ1-2|TRBD1
TGTGCCAGCAGCCTATACGGACAGGGAATGTCTGGCTACACCTTC
CASSLYGQGMSGYTF
>TRBV2|NA|TRBJ2-5|TRBD2
TGTGCCAGCAGCGAGCGGGGGGGCCAAGAGACCCAGTACTTC
CASSERGGQETQYF
>TRBV15|NA|TRBJ2-2|TRBD1
TGTGCCACCCAACGGACAGGAGACACCGGGGAGCTGTTTTTT
CATQRTGDTGELFF
>TRBV5-4|NA|TRBJ1-1|NA
TGTGCCAGCAGCTCGGCGGGTTGGCCGAGAATTGCTTTCTTT
CASSSAGWPRIAFF
>TRBV5-6|NA|TRBJ1-2|NA
TGTGCCAGCAGCTTTGGCGGAACTGGCTACACCTTC
CASSFGGTGYTF
>TRBV2|NA|TRBJ2-5|NA
TGTGCCAGCAGTTTCCGACTACAAGAGACCCAGTACTTC
CASSFRLQETQYF
>TRBV7-8|NA|TRBJ2-3|TRBD2
TGTGCCAGCAGCATTAGCGGGGGGGTTCTCACGCAGTATTTT
CASSISGGVLTQYF
>TRBV7-9|once|TRBJ1-1|TRBD1
TGTGCCAGCAGCTCTACAGGGGCGAACACTGAAGCTTTCTTT
CASSSTGANTEAFF
>TRBV4-1|NA|TRBJ1-4|NA
TGCGCCAGCAGCGATGGAGTCCTATCTAATGAAAAACTGTTTTTT
CASSDGVLSNEKLFF
>TRBV6-5|NA|TRBJ1-3|TRBD1
TGTGCCAGCAGTTATGGGACAGGGGGTGGAAACACCATATATTTT
CASSYGTGGGNTIYF
>TRBV6-1|NA|TRBJ1-3|TRBD1
TGTGCCAGCAGTGAATCGACAGGGGGAAACACCATATATTTT
CASSESTGGNTIYF
>TRBV29-1|NA|TRBJ1-5|NA
TGCAGCGTTGCGACAGACCACAATCAGCCCCAGCATTTT
CSVATDHNQPQHF
>TRBV2|once|TRBJ1-2|TRBD1
TGTGCCAGCAGACCCGGGACAGGGAACTATGGCTACACCTTC
CASRPGTGNYGYTF
>TRBV5-4|NA|TRBJ1-5|NA
TGTGCCAGCAGCCAACAGGGAAGACAGCCCCAGCATTTT
CASSQQGRQPQHF
>TRBV19|NA|TRBJ1-5|NA
TGTGCCAGTAGTATACGTAGGGGCGGCAATCAGCCCCAGCATTTT
CASSIRRGGNQPQHF
>TRBV19|NA|TRBJ1-2|NA
TGTGCCAGTAGTACACGGGTAGCCTTGAATGGCTACACCTTC
CASSTRVALNGYTF
>TRBV7-8|few|TRBJ1-5|NA
TGTGCCAGCAGCCCCGTAGGGGGCAATCAGCCCCAGCATTTT
CASSPVGGNQPQHF
>TRBV28|NA|TRBJ1-2|NA
TGTGCCAGCAGTTTCGGCAGGGGTAACTATGGCTACACCTTC
CASSFGRGNYGYTF
>TRBV14|NA|TRBJ2-3|TRBD2
TGTGCCAGCAGCCGATATAGCGGGGGGGACACAGATACGCAGTATTTT
CASSRYSGGDTDTQYF
>TRBV7-3|NA|TRBJ2-2|NA
TGTGCCAGCAGCTTCCCGGGGATCGGGGAGCTGTTTTTT
CASSFPGIGELFF
>TRBV30|NA|TRBJ2-7|NA
TGTGCCTGGAAGGGGGGGTTAGGGTACGAGCAGTACTTC
CAWKGGLGYEQYF
>TRBV9|NA|TRBJ1-1|NA
TGTGCCAGCAGCGTAGGGGACTCGAGCACTGAAGCTTTCTTT
CASSVGDSSTEAFF
>TRBV5-1|NA|TRBJ1-5|TRBD1
TGCGCCAGCAGCGGAGGGACAGACCCCAATCAGCCCCAGCATTTT
CASSGGTDPNQPQHF
>TRBV7-2|NA|TRBJ1-5|NA
TGTGCCAGCAGCTTGGACAGTAATCAGCCCCAGCATTTT
CASSLDSNQPQHF
>TRBV5-1|few|TRBJ1-1|NA
TGCGCCAGCACTTTACGGGGGAACACTGAAGCTTTCTTT
CASTLRGNTEAFF
>TRBV5-4|NA|TRBJ2-7|TRBD2
TGTGCCAGCAGCGGCCAGACTAGCGGGAGTTCCTACGAGCAGTACTTC
CASSGQTSGSSYEQYF
>TRBV15|NA|TRBJ2-1|TRBD1
TGTGCCACCAGCCTCCGGACAGGGAAGGCCCACATGGGTGAGCAGTTCTTC
CATSLRTGKAHMGEQFF
>TRBV29-1|NA|TRBJ2-6|NA
TGCAGCGCGGCGGGGTTGGCCAACGTCCTGACTTTC
CSAAGLANVLTF
>TRBV5-1|NA|TRBJ2-6|NA
TGCGCCAGCAGCTTGGAGCCTGGTGGGGCCAACGTCCTGACTTTC
CASSLEPGGANVLTF